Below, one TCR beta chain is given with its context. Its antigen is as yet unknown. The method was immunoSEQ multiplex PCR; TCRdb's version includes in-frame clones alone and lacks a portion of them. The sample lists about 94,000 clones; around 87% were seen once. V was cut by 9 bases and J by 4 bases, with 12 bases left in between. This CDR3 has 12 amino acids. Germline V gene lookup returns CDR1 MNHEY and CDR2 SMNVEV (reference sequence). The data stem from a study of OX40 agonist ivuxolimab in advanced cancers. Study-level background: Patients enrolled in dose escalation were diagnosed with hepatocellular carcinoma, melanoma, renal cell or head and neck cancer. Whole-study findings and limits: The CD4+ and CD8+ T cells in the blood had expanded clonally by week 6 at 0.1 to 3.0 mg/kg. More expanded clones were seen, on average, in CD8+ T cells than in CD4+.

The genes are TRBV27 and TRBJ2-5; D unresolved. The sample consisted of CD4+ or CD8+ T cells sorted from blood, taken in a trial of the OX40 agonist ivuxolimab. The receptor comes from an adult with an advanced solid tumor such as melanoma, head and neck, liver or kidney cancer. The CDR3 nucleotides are TGTGCCAGTGCGCCGCTCGGAGAGACCCAGTACTTC. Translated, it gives CASAPLGETQYF.